These 23 T cell receptor beta chains share one sample of origin, sequenced in a study of T cell repertoires in ileal Crohn's disease. Indicated time point: neoterminal ileum biopsy at postoperative endoscopy, about 6 months after surgery. Measured with immunoSEQ multiplex PCR; TCRdb has only the in-frame clones, and not every one. The sample comprises about 3,900 clones, about 85% of which are singletons, and about an eighth rests with the top ten. Sequencing used ileal tissue. Receptors originate from an adult with Crohn's disease.

The chain employs TRBV11-2 and TRBJ2-5, with D perhaps matching TRBD2 (5 bases). Looked up from germline, CDR1 is SGHAT and CDR2 is FQNNGV. V was shortened by 6 bases and J by 5 bases, with 13 bases between the two germline ends. The CDR3 is 13 residues long. The CDR3: CASSITSPETQYF. In DNA, the CDR3 is TGTGCCAGCAGTATCACTAGTCCGGAGACCCAGTACTTC.

V gene TRBV11-2 combines with J gene TRBJ2-2; 7 nucleotides match TRBD1. CDR1 SGHAT and CDR2 FQNNGV come from the germline V gene. Trimming at V came to 6 bases and at J to 6 bases, leaving 10 bases not matched to a gene. The CDR3 loop spans 15 amino acids. The CDR3 loop is CASRPTGSVAGELFF. CDR3 DNA: TGTGCCAGCAGGCCGACAGGGTCTGTGGCCGGGGAGCTGTTTTTT. The full variable domain, its missing parts supplied by reference TRBV11-2 and TRBJ2-2, is EAGVAQSPRYKIIEKRQSVAFWCNPISGHATLYWYQQILGQGPKLLIQFQNNGVVDDSQLPKDRFSAERLKGVDSTLKIQPAKLEDSAVYLCASRPTGSVAGELFFGEGSRLTVL.

V is TRBV18 and J is TRBJ2-5; TRBD1 agrees at 9 bases. J was trimmed by 3 bases and V by 4 bases; bases with no gene match: 6. Germline CDR1 and CDR2: KGHSH and LQKENI. The CDR3 covers 15 residues. CDR3 in DNA: TGTGCCAGCTCACTCGGGACAGGGCGAGAAGAGACCCAGTACTTC. Translated: CASSLGTGREETQYF.

The CDR3 region is CASSPGQALSEAFF. CDR3 sequence (DNA): TGTGCCAGCTCACCCGGACAGGCGTTAAGTGAAGCTTTCTTT. The J gene is TRBJ1-1, the V gene TRBV18, with 7 bases that match TRBD1. The junction had 8 bases not matched to a gene; V was cut back by 3 bases and J by 7 bases. Germline loops: CDR1 KGHSH, CDR2 LQKENI. The CDR3 contains 14 residues.

This clone was counted once. The chain has TRBV6-4 and TRBJ2-5; the match to TRBD2 covers 8 bases. Trimming took 2 bases from V and 3 from J; bases not matched to a gene: 5. CDR1 is MRHNA, CDR2 SNTAGT, per germline. This CDR3 has 15 residues. This CDR3 reads CASSDKRGTKETQYF. CDR3 DNA: TGTGCCAGCAGTGACAAGCGGGGGACAAAAGAGACCCAGTACTTC.

The chain couples TRBV4-1 to TRBJ2-2; TRBD1 might be the D (6 bases). Germline V CDR1 and CDR2: MGHRA, YSYEKL. Trimming pared 0 bases from V and 6 bases from J, leaving 23 bases between. The CDR3 runs 19 residues. The CDR3 nucleotides read TGCGCCAGCAGCCAAGATTGGGGCAGGGGTGGGAGTAACGCCGGGGAGCTGTTTTTT. Its protein product is CASSQDWGRGGSNAGELFF.

V is TRBV19 and J is TRBJ1-5; perhaps TRBD1 as D (5 bases). Germline V gene sequence: CDR1 LNHDA, CDR2 SQIVND (reference sequence). This CDR3 comprises 15 residues. Trimming took off 0 bases at V and 4 bases at J, with 10 bases between the two ends. The CDR3 sequence: CASSIEGRDNQPQHF. CDR3 bases: TGTGCCAGTAGTATAGAGGGCAGGGATAATCAGCCCCAGCATTTT.

This chain uses TRBV4-2 with TRBJ2-7; 8 bases are shared with TRBD1. The CDR3 spans 17 residues. J was trimmed by 0 bases and V by 3 bases; bases with no gene match: 10. Per the germline V gene, CDR1 is LGHNA and CDR2 is YNFKEQ. This CDR3 reads CASSQRVGQGLSYEQYF. The CDR3 bases are TGTGCCAGCAGCCAGAGAGTCGGACAGGGCCTCTCCTACGAGCAGTACTTC.

The chain links TRBV5-6 to TRBJ1-5; D might be TRBD1 (5 bases). The CDR3 sequence is 15 residues long. CDR1 SGHDT and CDR2 YYEEEE come from the germline V gene. V lost 1 base and J lost 6, with 14 bases in between. Written as DNA, the CDR3 is TGTGCCAGCAGCTTGCTCCGACAGTTCGGTCAGCCCCAGCATTTT. It encodes CASSLLRQFGQPQHF.

The V call is TRBV18, the J call TRBJ1-1; the match to TRBD1 covers 7 bases. This CDR3 comprises 16 residues. V shed 3 bases, J shed 0 bases, and the junction held 7 bases outside the gene matches. Looked up from germline, CDR1 is KGHSH and CDR2 is LQKENI. DNA of the CDR3: TGTGCCAGCTCACCGACACAGGGGATCATGAACACTGAAGCTTTCTTT. Its protein product is CASSPTQGIMNTEAFF.

V gene TRBV7-2 combines with J gene TRBJ2-3; the match to TRBD2 covers 9 bases. V lost 6 bases, J lost 0 bases, and 7 bases stayed unmatched. CDR1 and CDR2 from the germline V gene are SGHTA and FQGNSA. This CDR3 region has 16 residues. DNA for the CDR3: TGTGCCAGCAGTCGGGGCGGGGGGGCCAGCACAGATACGCAGTATTTT. This sequence encodes CASSRGGGASTDTQYF.

This sequence joins TRBV28 and TRBJ1-6; D unclear. Germline-derived CDR1 and CDR2 are MDHEN and SYDVKM. V lost 6 bases, J lost 7 bases, and 19 bases lay in between. The CDR3 is 16 residues long. DNA of the CDR3: TGTGCCAGCAGCCGCTCAAACAGCCGAGGGAATTCACCCCTCCACTTT. Its translation: CASSRSNSRGNSPLHF.

The chain has TRBV10-2 and TRBJ2-3, with unresolved D. Trimming cost V 5 bases and J 10 bases, with 13 bases left between them. Germline V gene sequence: CDR1 WSHSY, CDR2 SAAADI. The CDR3 consists of 12 residues. The CDR3 DNA reads as TGCGCCAGCAGTTTAAGGCGGAGTGCGCAGTATTTT. This translates into CASSLRRSAQYF.

This sequence joins TRBV9 and TRBJ2-2; TRBD2 might be the D (5 bases). CDR3 length: 14 amino acids. In germline, CDR1 is SGDLS, CDR2 YYNGEE. The V end lost 4 bases, the J end lost 5 bases, and 12 bases lay between the germline ends. The CDR3 here is CASSSTPGTGELFF. The CDR3 DNA sequence: TGTGCCAGCAGCTCGACACCGGGAACCGGGGAGCTGTTTTTT. Full variable domain (outside the CDR3, taken from reference TRBV9 and TRBJ2-2): DSGVTQTPKHLITATGQRVTLRCSPRSGDLSVYWYQQSLDQGLQFLIQYYNGEERAKGNILERFSAQQFPDLHSELNLSSLELGDSALYFCASSSTPGTGELFFGEGSRLTVL.

The V and J genes are TRBV10-2 and TRBJ2-5; TRBD2 matches 8 bases. Losses at the gene ends were 8 bases for V and 4 bases for J; bases not matched to a gene: 6. Germline V CDR1 and CDR2: WSHSY, SAAADI. The CDR3 sequence is 13 residues long. In DNA, the CDR3 is TGCGCCAGCGCCGGGACTAGGGTAGAGACCCAGTACTTC. Translating it yields CASAGTRVETQYF.

The V and J genes are TRBV7-6 and TRBJ1-1; a possible D gene is TRBD1 (6 bases). The CDR3 has 15 amino acids. V gave up 1 base and J gave up 0 bases, with 9 bases separating them. The germline V gene encodes CDR1 SGHVS and CDR2 FNYEAQ. The CDR3 DNA reads as TGTGCCAGCAGCTTAGAGGGACAAATGAACACTGAAGCTTTCTTT. It translates to CASSLEGQMNTEAFF.

The DNA for the CDR3 is TGTGCCAGCAGCTTAAGATCGGGGGTTCACGAGCAGTACTTC. It translates to CASSLRSGVHEQYF. The rearrangement uses TRBV7-2 and TRBJ2-7; D may be TRBD2 (6 bases). Trimming took 2 bases from V and 5 from J, leaving 13 bases between them. Germline-derived CDR1 and CDR2 are SGHTA and FQGNSA. The length of the CDR3 is 14 residues. Combining the CDR3 with reference TRBV7-2 and TRBJ2-7 gives the whole variable domain GAGVSQSPSNKVTEKGKDVELRCDPISGHTALYWYRQSLGQGLEFLIYFQGNSAPDKSGLPSDRFSAERTGGSVSTLTIQRTQQEDSAVYLCASSLRSGVHEQYFGPGTRLTVT.

This sequence joins TRBV5-8 and TRBJ1-3; maybe TRBD1 (6 bases). Trimming left V 2 bases short and J 4 bases short, with 13 bases between. Germline V gene data show CDR1 as SGHTS and CDR2 as YDEGEE. This CDR3 contains 15 residues. CDR3 in amino acids: CASSFGGAGGNTIYF. CDR3 DNA sequence: TGTGCCAGCAGCTTTGGGGGGGCTGGAGGAAACACCATATATTTT.

J is TRBJ1-2 and V is TRBV18; weak D call: TRBD1 (6 bases). The CDR3 runs to 15 residues. V lost 3 bases to trimming and J lost 6 bases, with 17 bases between them. Per germline, CDR1 KGHSH and CDR2 LQKENI. For the CDR3, the DNA is TGTGCCAGCTCACCGGAACAGGGTGAAGCCCATGGCTACACCTTC. It is translated as CASSPEQGEAHGYTF.

The chain employs TRBV6-5 and TRBJ2-5, with D perhaps matching TRBD1 (6 bases). The germline V and J ends were trimmed by 7 bases and 5 bases, with 17 bases remaining between them. Germline CDR1 MNHEY, CDR2 SVGAGI. CDR3 length: 14 residues. The CDR3 sequence: CASIALGHLETQYF. The CDR3 region has the DNA TGTGCCAGCATCGCCCTGGGACACTTGGAGACCCAGTACTTC.

The CDR3 coding sequence is TGCGCCAGCAGCTACGTCGGTGGCTACACCTTC. Translation: CASSYVGGYTF. This rearrangement joins TRBV4-1 to TRBJ1-2; D uncertain. V gave up 5 bases and J gave up 7 bases, with 8 bases separating them. From germline, CDR1 is MGHRA and CDR2 YSYEKL. The CDR3 covers 11 residues.

J is TRBJ2-7 and V is TRBV18; 7 bases fit TRBD1. CDR3 length: 13 residues. With V trimmed by 4 bases and J by 4 bases, 4 bases remained unmatched. The germline V gene encodes CDR1 KGHSH and CDR2 LQKENI. The DNA for the CDR3 is TGTGCCAGCTCACTTACAGGGGAGTACGAGCAGTACTTC. It encodes CASSLTGEYEQYF. Combining the CDR3 with reference TRBV18 and TRBJ2-7 gives the whole variable domain NAGVMQNPRHLVRRRGQEARLRCSPMKGHSHVYWYRQLPEEGLKFMVYLQKENIIDESGMPKERFSAEFPKEGPSILRIQQVVRGDSAAYFCASSLTGEYEQYFGPGTRLTVT.

The rearrangement links TRBV7-2 to TRBJ1-1; 10 nucleotides agree with TRBD1. CDR3 size: 15 residues. The V gene's germline CDR1 is SGHTA and CDR2 FQGNSA. The V gene end was trimmed by 5 bases and the J gene end by 1 base; junction bases not matched to a gene: 4. The CDR3 is CASSPRDRGNTEAFF. The DNA of the CDR3 is TGTGCCAGCAGCCCGAGGGACAGGGGGAACACTGAAGCTTTCTTT.